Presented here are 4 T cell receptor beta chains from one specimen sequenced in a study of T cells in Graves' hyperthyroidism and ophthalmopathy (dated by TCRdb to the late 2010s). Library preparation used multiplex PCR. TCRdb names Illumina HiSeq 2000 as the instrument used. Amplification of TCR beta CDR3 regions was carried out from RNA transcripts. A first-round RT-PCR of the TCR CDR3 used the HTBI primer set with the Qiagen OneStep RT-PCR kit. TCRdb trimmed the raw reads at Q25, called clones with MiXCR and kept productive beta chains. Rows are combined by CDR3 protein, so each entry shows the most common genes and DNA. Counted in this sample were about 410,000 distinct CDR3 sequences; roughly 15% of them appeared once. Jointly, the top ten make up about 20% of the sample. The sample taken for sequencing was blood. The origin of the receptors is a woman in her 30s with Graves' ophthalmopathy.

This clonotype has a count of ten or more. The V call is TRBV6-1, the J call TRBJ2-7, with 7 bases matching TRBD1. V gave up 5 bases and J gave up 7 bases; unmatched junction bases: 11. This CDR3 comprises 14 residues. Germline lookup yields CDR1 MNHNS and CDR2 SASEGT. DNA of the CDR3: TGTGCCAGCAGTACCGCAGGGACAGAAGGGGAGCAGTACTTC. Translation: CASSTAGTEGEQYF.

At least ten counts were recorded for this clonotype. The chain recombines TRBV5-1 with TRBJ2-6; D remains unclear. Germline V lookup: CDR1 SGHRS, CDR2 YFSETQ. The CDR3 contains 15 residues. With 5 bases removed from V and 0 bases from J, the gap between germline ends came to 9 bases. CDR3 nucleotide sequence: TGCGCCAGCAGTACGGACGGCTCTGGGGCCAACGTCCTGACTTTC. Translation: CASSTDGSGANVLTF.

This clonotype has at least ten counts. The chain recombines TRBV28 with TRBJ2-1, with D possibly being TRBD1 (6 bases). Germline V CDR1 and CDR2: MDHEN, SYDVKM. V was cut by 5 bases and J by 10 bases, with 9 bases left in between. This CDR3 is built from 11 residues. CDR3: CASSTGTEQFF. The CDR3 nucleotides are TGTGCCAGCAGTACAGGGACCGAGCAGTTCTTC.

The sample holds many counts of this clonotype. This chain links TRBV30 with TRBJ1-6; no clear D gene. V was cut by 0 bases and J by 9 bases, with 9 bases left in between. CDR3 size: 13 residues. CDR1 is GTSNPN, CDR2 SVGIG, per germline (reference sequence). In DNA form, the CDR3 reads TGTGCCTGGAGTGTAAATGGTGCTTCACCCCTCCACTTT. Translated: CAWSVNGASPLHF.